The source of this T cell receptor (beta chain) is a study of blood T cell repertoires in COVID-19. For recovered donors of Cohort 3, there were two negative PCRs, clearance, or symptom resolution. In the authors' workflow: The assay estimated nucleated cells by amplifying reference gene primers. Libraries were prepared by immunoSEQ multiplex PCR; TCRdb keeps only in-frame clonotypes and omits some of them. Clone size and V and J calls were adopted from that table, with D and trimming inferred from the DNA. The sample carries 400,000 to 450,000 clones, roughly nine tenths recorded once. The CDR3 spans 14 residues. Germline loops: CDR1 SGHRS, CDR2 YFSETQ. Trimming took 4 bases from V and 7 from J; bases not matched to a gene: 8.

The rearrangement uses TRBV5-1 and TRBJ2-7; 10 bases agree with TRBD1. The sequence derives from a man in his thirties or forties who had recovered from COVID-19. Sequenced sample: PBMCs or T cells enriched from blood (not recorded which). The CDR3 spells CASSPDRGLYEQYF. The CDR3 nucleotides are TGCGCCAGCAGCCCCGACAGGGGGCTATATGAGCAGTACTTC.